Sequencing of this T cell receptor (beta chain) was carried out in a study of beta chain features in type 1 diabetes. Regarding the study as a whole: It was among patients, rather than healthy donors, that naive, central memory and Treg TCRB repertoires appeared more similar. When VDJ junctions were examined, type 1 diabetes patients showed fewer insertions and more deletions.

The germline gives CDR1 GTSNPN, CDR2 SVGIG (reference sequence). Trimming at V came to 5 bases and at J to 8 bases, leaving 5 bases not matched to a gene. The CDR3 covers 12 residues. Every sorted population was more than 95% pure. This clone was counted only a few times. Its specificity is unknown. Isolated RNA was reverse transcribed in full, so expressed TCRB transcripts were sequenced. Roughly 3.4 million reads per sample on average were obtained from naive, central memory and regulatory T cell samples. Some clones are missing from TCRdb's copy, which holds only in-frame ones; the method was immunoSEQ multiplex PCR. The table includes about 360,000 clones, roughly 12% detected once.

The chain couples TRBV30 to TRBJ2-4; 8 nucleotides line up with TRBD1. The sample was naive CD4+ T cells from blood. The clonotype originates from a young man in good health. Written as DNA, the CDR3 is TGTGCCTGGGGACAGGGAAGGGACATTCAGTACTTC. Translating it yields CAWGQGRDIQYF.